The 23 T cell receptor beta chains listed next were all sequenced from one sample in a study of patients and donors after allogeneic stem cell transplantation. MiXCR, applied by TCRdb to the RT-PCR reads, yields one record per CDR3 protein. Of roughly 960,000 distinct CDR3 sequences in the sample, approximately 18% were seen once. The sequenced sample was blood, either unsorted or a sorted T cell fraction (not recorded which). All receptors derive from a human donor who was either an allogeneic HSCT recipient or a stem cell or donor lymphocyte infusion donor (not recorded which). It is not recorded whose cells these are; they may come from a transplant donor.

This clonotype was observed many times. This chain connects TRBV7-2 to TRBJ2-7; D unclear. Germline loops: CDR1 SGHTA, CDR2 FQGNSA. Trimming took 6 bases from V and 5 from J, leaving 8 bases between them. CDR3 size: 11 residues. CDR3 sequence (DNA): TGTGCCAGCAGACGCCTTCACGAGCAGTACTTC. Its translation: CASRRLHEQYF.

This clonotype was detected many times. CDR3 amino acids: CASSSEARTEAFF. In DNA form, the CDR3 reads TGTGCCAGCAGCTCTGAGGCGAGGACTGAAGCTTTCTTT. The chain employs TRBV11-3 and TRBJ1-1; no clear D gene. Trimming took off 4 bases at V and 5 bases at J, with 11 bases between the two ends. The CDR3 spans 13 residues. Looked up from germline, CDR1 is SGHNT and CDR2 is YENEEA.

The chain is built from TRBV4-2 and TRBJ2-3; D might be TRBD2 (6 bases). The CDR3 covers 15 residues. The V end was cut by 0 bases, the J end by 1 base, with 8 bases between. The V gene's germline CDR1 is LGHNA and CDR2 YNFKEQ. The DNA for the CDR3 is TGTGCCAGCAGCCAAGAGGGAGGCCGCACAGATACGCAGTATTTT. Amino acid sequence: CASSQEGGRTDTQYF.

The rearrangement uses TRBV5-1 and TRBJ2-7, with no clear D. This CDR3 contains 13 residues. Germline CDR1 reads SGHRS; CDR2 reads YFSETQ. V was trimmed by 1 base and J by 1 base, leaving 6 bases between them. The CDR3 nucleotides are TGCGCCAGCAGCTTGTGGGTATCCTACGAGCAGTACTTC. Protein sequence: CASSLWVSYEQYF.

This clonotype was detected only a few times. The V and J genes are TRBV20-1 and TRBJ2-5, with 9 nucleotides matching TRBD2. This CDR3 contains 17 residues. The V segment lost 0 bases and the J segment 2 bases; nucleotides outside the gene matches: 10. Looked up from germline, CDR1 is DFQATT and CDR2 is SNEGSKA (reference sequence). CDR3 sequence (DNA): TGCAGTGCTAGAGATAGGGTGCGGGAGGGCCTTCAAGAGACCCAGTACTTC. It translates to CSARDRVREGLQETQYF.

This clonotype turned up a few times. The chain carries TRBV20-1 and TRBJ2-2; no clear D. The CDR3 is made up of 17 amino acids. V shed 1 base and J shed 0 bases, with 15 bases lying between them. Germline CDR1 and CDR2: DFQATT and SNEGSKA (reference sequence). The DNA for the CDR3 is TGCAGTGCTAGAGCAAACGTAGCACACGCGAACACCGGGGAGCTGTTTTTT. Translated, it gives CSARANVAHANTGELFF.

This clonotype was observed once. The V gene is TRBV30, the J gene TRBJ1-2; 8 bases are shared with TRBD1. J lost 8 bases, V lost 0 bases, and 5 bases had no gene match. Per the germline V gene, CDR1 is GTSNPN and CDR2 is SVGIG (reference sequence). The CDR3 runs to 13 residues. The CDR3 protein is CAWSVGQGGGYTF. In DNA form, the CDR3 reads TGTGCCTGGAGTGTAGGACAGGGAGGAGGCTACACCTTC.

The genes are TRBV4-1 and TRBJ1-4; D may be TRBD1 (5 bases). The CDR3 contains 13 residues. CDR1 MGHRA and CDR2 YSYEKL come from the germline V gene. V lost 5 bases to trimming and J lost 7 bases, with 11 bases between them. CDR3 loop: CASSWGIGEKLFF. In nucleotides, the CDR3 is TGCGCCAGCAGCTGGGGGATAGGTGAAAAACTGTTTTTT.

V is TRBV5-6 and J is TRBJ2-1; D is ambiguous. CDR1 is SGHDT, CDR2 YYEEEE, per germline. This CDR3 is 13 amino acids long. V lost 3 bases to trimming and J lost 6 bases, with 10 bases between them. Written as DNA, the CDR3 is TGTGCCAGCAGCTCCCGTCTAGGCAATGAGCAGTTCTTC. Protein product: CASSSRLGNEQFF.

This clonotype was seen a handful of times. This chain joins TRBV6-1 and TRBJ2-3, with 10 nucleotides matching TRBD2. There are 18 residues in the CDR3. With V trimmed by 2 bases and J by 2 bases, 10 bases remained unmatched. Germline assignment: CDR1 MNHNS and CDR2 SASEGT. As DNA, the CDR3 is TGTGCCAGCAGTGAAAAGAGTACTAGCGGGGCCCCCACAGATACGCAGTATTTT. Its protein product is CASSEKSTSGAPTDTQYF.

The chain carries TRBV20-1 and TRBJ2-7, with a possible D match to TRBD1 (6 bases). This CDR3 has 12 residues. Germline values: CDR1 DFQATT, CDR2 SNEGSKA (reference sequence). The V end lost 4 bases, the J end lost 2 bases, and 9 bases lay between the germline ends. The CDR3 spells CSATDRTYEQYF. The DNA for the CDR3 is TGCAGTGCTACAGACAGGACCTACGAGCAGTACTTC.

The CDR3 DNA reads as TGTGCCAGCAGCCAGGGGCCGTGGAACAGGGTTGAAAAACTGTTTTTT. It codes for CASSQGPWNRVEKLFF. This chain links TRBV6-1 with TRBJ1-4; a possible D gene is TRBD1 (6 bases). Germline-derived CDR1 and CDR2 are MNHNS and SASEGT. The CDR3 contains 16 residues. Trimming took 6 bases from V and 7 from J, leaving 21 bases between them.

CDR3 sequence (DNA): TGTGCCAGCAGCCCCACTAGCGGGTACTACAATGAGCAGTTCTTC. It codes for CASSPTSGYYNEQFF. The V and J genes are TRBV7-3 and TRBJ2-1; 9 bases line up with TRBD2. The germline CDR1 and CDR2 sequences are SGHTA and FQGTGA. The CDR3 runs 15 residues. V lost 5 bases and J lost 3; bases outside the gene matches: 5.

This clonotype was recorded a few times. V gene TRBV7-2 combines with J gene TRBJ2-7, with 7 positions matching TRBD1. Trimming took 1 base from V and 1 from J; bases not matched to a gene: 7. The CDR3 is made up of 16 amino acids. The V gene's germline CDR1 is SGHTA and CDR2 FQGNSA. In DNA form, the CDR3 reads TGTGCCAGCAGCTTAGTAGGGACAGCCCGGTCCTACGAGCAGTACTTC. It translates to CASSLVGTARSYEQYF.

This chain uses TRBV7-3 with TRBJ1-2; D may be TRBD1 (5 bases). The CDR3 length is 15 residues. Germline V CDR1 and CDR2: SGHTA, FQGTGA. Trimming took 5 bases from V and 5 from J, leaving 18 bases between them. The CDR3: CASSPNGGGWYGYTF. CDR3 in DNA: TGTGCCAGCAGCCCAAACGGGGGGGGTTGGTATGGCTACACCTTC.

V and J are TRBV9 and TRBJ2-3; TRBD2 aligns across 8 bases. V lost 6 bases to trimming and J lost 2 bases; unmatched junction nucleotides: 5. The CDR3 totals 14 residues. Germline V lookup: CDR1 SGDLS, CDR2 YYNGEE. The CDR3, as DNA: TGTGCCAGCACCGGGGGGGTGTACACAGATACGCAGTATTTT. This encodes CASTGGVYTDTQYF.

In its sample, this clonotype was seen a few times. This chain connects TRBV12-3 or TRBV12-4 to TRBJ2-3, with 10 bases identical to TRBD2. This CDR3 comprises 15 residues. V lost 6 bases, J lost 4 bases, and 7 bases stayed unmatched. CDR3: CASSTKREGPDTQYF. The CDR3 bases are TGTGCCAGCAGCACTAAGCGGGAGGGCCCAGATACGCAGTATTTT.

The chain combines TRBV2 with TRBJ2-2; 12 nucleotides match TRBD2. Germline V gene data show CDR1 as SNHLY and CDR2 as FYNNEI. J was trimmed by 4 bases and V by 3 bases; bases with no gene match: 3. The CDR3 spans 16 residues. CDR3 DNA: TGTGCCAGCAGTGAGACTAGCGGGGGTCTCACCGGGGAGCTGTTTTTT. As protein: CASSETSGGLTGELFF.

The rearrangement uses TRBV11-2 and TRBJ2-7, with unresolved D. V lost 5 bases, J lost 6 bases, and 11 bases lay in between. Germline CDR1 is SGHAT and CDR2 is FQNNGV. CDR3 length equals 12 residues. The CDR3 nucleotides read TGTGCCAGCAGCCCCCTAAGGGCCGAGCAGTACTTC. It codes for CASSPLRAEQYF.

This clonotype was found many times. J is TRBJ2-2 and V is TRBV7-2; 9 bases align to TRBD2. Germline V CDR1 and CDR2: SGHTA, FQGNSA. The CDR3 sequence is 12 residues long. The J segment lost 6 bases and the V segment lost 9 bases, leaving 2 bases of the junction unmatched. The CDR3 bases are TGTGCCAGTAGCGGGAGACCCGGGGAGCTGTTTTTT. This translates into CASSGRPGELFF.

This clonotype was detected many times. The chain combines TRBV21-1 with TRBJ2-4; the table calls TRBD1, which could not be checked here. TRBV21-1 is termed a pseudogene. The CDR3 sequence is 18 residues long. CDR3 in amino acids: CASSKVGWRVTKGDIQYF. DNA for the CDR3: TGTGCCAGCAGCAAAGTAGGGTGGAGGGTCACAAAGGGGGACATTCAGTACTTC.

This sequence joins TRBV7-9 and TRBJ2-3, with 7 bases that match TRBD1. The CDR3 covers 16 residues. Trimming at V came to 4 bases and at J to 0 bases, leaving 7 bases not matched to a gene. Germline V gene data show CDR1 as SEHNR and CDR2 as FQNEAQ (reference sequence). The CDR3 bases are TGTGCCAGCAGCTCATTACAGGGGATCAGCACAGATACGCAGTATTTT. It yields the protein CASSSLQGISTDTQYF.

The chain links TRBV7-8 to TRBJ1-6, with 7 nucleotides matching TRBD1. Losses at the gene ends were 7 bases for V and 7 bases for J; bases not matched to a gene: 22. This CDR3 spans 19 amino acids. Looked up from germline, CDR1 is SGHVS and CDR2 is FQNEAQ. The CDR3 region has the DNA TGTGCCAGCACTAGAGGAGATATGGCAGGGGGAGGGGGAAATTCACCCCTCCACTTT. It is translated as CASTRGDMAGGGGNSPLHF. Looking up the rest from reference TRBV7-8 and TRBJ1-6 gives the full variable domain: GAGVSQSPRYKVAKRGQDVALRCDPISGHVSLFWYQQALGQGPEFLTYFQNEAQLDKSGLPSDRFFAERPEGSVSTLKIQRTQQEDSAVYLCASTRGDMAGGGGNSPLHFGNGTRLTVT.